These 14 T cell receptor beta chains originate from one sample sequenced in a study of blood T cell repertoires in COVID-19. Clones were sequenced by immunoSEQ multiplex PCR, and TCRdb holds only the in-frame ones, with some missing. The sample carries around 300,000 clones, roughly 89% recorded once. The sequencing input was PBMCs or T cells enriched from blood (not recorded which). These receptors came from a woman aged 35 to 49 who had recovered from COVID-19.

V is TRBV24-1 and J is TRBJ2-3; no definite D call. In germline, CDR1 is KGHDR, CDR2 SFDVKD. The CDR3 loop spans 13 amino acids. Trimming cost V 5 bases and J 2 bases, with 7 bases left between them. The CDR3 loop is CATSAPNTDTQYF. DNA of the CDR3: TGTGCCACCAGTGCCCCCAACACAGATACGCAGTATTTT.

V and J are TRBV30 and TRBJ2-7; D might be TRBD2 (5 bases). V was trimmed by 6 bases and J by 2 bases, leaving 11 bases between them. The CDR3 has 12 residues. Germline lookup yields CDR1 GTSNPN and CDR2 SVGIG (reference sequence). CDR3 sequence: CACLEGPYEQYF. The CDR3 DNA is TGTGCCTGCCTTGAGGGTCCCTACGAGCAGTACTTC. Together with reference TRBV30 and TRBJ2-7, the CDR3 gives the full variable domain: SQTIHQWPATLVQPVGSPLSLECTVEGTSNPNLYWYRQAAGRGLQLLFYSVGIGQISSEVPQNLSASRPQDRQFILSSKKLLLSDSGFYLCACLEGPYEQYFGPGTRLTVT.

The chain combines TRBV7-8 with TRBJ1-1; maybe TRBD1 (5 bases). This CDR3 has 16 amino acids. V was pared by 5 bases and J by 7 bases, with 23 bases between. Germline CDR1 is SGHVS and CDR2 is FQNEAQ. Here the CDR3 reads CASSPAGRQPFFEAFF. DNA for the CDR3: TGTGCCAGCAGCCCGGCGGGACGACAGCCGTTTTTTGAAGCTTTCTTT.

The chain employs TRBV5-4 and TRBJ2-2; 10 bases agree with TRBD1. The germline V gene encodes CDR1 SGHNT and CDR2 YYREEE (reference sequence). The CDR3 loop spans 16 amino acids. The V gene end was trimmed by 4 bases and the J gene end by 4 bases; junction bases not matched to a gene: 7. In DNA form, the CDR3 reads TGTGCCAGCAGCATACCGGGGACAGGGGTCACCGGGGAGCTGTTTTTT. This codes for CASSIPGTGVTGELFF.

As to this clone: The identical CDR3 is also encoded by other nucleotide sequences in the sample. The chain is built from TRBV5-1 and TRBJ1-6; D unresolved. The CDR3 length is 15 residues. Deletions cut 4 bases from V and 0 bases from J, with 8 bases between. Germline V gives CDR1 SGHRS, CDR2 YFSETQ. This CDR3 is CASSLRSSYNSPLHF. The CDR3 nucleotides read TGCGCCAGCAGCCTGAGGAGCTCCTATAATTCACCCCTCCACTTT.

J is TRBJ2-5 and V is TRBV4-1, with 7 nucleotides matching TRBD2. This CDR3 comprises 15 residues. The V gene end was trimmed by 0 bases and the J gene end by 5 bases; junction bases not matched to a gene: 6. Germline V gene data show CDR1 as MGHRA and CDR2 as YSYEKL. The CDR3 nucleotides are TGCGCCAGCAGCCAAGATACGGGAGGATACGAGACCCAGTACTTC. This gives the protein CASSQDTGGYETQYF.

This clone was recorded only once. V and J are TRBV18 and TRBJ2-3; 13 nucleotides align to TRBD2. Germline V gene data show CDR1 as KGHSH and CDR2 as LQKENI. Trimming removed 0 bases from V and 6 bases from J; junction bases left unmatched: 3. The CDR3 consists of 16 residues. CDR3 residues: CASSPPTSGRSDTQYF. The CDR3 DNA reads TGTGCCAGCTCACCACCGACTAGCGGGAGGTCTGATACGCAGTATTTT.

The V gene is TRBV2, the J gene TRBJ2-1, with TRBD2 matching 8 bases. The germline V gene encodes CDR1 SNHLY and CDR2 FYNNEI. After removal of 8 bases from V and 4 bases from J, the junction contained 10 bases not matched to a gene. The CDR3 contains 15 residues. CDR3 in amino acids: CASFYLAGEYNEQFF. CDR3 in DNA: TGTGCCAGCTTCTACCTAGCGGGTGAATACAATGAGCAGTTCTTC.

J is TRBJ1-3 and V is TRBV30, with D possibly TRBD1 on 6 matching bases. With 0 bases removed from V and 0 bases from J, the gap between germline ends came to 9 bases. This CDR3 has 15 amino acids. Germline V gene data show CDR1 as GTSNPN and CDR2 as SVGIG (reference sequence). CDR3 protein: CAWSVTGGSGNTIYF. The CDR3 region has the DNA TGTGCCTGGAGTGTGACAGGAGGCTCTGGAAACACCATATATTTT.

The gene calls are TRBV30 and TRBJ2-7; 8 bases agree with TRBD1. The junction had 11 bases not matched to a gene; V was cut back by 5 bases and J by 2 bases. Germline-derived CDR1 and CDR2 are GTSNPN and SVGIG (reference sequence). The CDR3 runs 15 residues. CDR3 sequence: CAWSRTGSGAYEQYF. The CDR3 DNA sequence: TGTGCCTGGTCCCGGACAGGGTCTGGTGCCTACGAGCAGTACTTC.

The genes are TRBV21-1 and TRBJ1-6; the D call TRBD1 from the table was never checked on the DNA. TRBV21-1 is assigned pseudogene status. This CDR3 region has 20 residues. The CDR3 nucleotides are TGTGCCAGCAATGAGAACCCGACAGGGAGTCGTTTCGAACGGAATTCACCCCTCCACTTT. Encoded protein: CASNENPTGSRFERNSPLHF.

V and J are TRBV7-6 and TRBJ2-3; D possibly corresponds to TRBD2 (5 bases). This CDR3 is 16 amino acids long. Trimming shortened V by 3 bases and J by 0 bases, and 13 bases separated the two germline ends. Germline V lookup: CDR1 SGHVS, CDR2 FNYEAQ. The CDR3 bases are TGTGCCAGCAGCTTCTCTAGCCGCGGTAGCACAGATACGCAGTATTTT. Its protein product is CASSFSSRGSTDTQYF.

V usage is TRBV18 and J usage is TRBJ1-4, with a possible D match to TRBD1 (6 bases). The V end lost 3 bases, the J end lost 7 bases, and 18 bases lay between the germline ends. This CDR3 contains 16 residues. The V gene's germline CDR1 is KGHSH and CDR2 LQKENI. The CDR3 here is CASSPQGSTRGEKLFF. CDR3 nucleotide sequence: TGTGCCAGCTCACCCCAGGGGTCTACTAGGGGTGAAAAACTGTTTTTT.

The chain carries TRBV6-4 and TRBJ2-7, with 7 bases matching TRBD2. V was clipped by 0 bases and J by 2 bases; unmatched bases: 1. CDR1 MRHNA and CDR2 SNTAGT come from the germline V gene. This CDR3 contains 14 residues. CDR3 sequence (DNA): TGTGCCAGCAGTGACTCCGGGACTACCTACGAGCAGTACTTC. This gives the protein CASSDSGTTYEQYF.